One and the same sample provided the 24 T cell receptor beta chains below, sequenced in a study of T cells in Graves' hyperthyroidism and ophthalmopathy. Researchers amplified the TCR beta CDR3 regions from RNA transcripts. The study used the HTBI primer set for a first-round RT-PCR of the TCR CDR3. TCRdb independently ran MiXCR on the multiplex PCR reads; one entry per CDR3 protein. Of nearly 600,000 distinct CDR3 sequences listed, approximately 15% are singletons. The sequencing input was blood. Receptors originate from a woman aged 18-29 years with Graves' ophthalmopathy.

In this sample, this clonotype turned up many times. V gene TRBV11-3 combines with J gene TRBJ2-1; 13 bases are a match to TRBD2. Trimming removed 4 bases from V and 5 bases from J; junction bases left unmatched: 11. Germline-derived CDR1 and CDR2 are SGHNT and YENEEA. The CDR3 sequence is 18 residues long. The CDR3 spells CASSSPRTSGSSDNEQFF. CDR3 DNA: TGTGCCAGCAGCTCGCCAAGGACTAGCGGGAGTTCGGACAATGAGCAGTTCTTC. The full variable domain, completed using reference TRBV11-3 and TRBJ2-1, is EAGVVQSPRYKIIEKKQPVAFWCNPISGHNTLYWYLQNLGQGPELLIRYENEEAVDDSQLPKDRFSAERLKGVDSTLKIQPAELGDSAVYLCASSSPRTSGSSDNEQFFGPGTRLTVL.

The chain joins TRBV19 to TRBJ1-1; 8 nucleotides match TRBD1. Germline V gene data show CDR1 as LNHDA and CDR2 as SQIVND (reference sequence). Trimming at V came to 6 bases and at J to 4 bases, leaving 13 bases not matched to a gene. This CDR3 has 16 amino acids. The CDR3 nucleotides are TGTGCCAGTAGGGGAAGGGACAGGAGGATGAGCACTGAAGCTTTCTTT. Its protein product is CASRGRDRRMSTEAFF.

This clonotype was picked up a small number of times. The V call is TRBV4-1, the J call TRBJ1-5, with a weak D call TRBD1 (6 bases). Trimming shortened V by 4 bases and J by 4 bases, and 17 bases separated the two germline ends. The CDR3 contains 16 residues. CDR1 is MGHRA, CDR2 YSYEKL, per germline. The DNA for the CDR3 is TGCGCCAGCAGCCCGGGGGGGGGCTGGGGAAATCAGCCCCAGCATTTT. This sequence encodes CASSPGGGWGNQPQHF.

This clonotype was recorded a few times. The rearrangement links TRBV20-1 to TRBJ2-7, with D hard to call. Trimming pared 4 bases from V and 2 bases from J, leaving 9 bases between. Per the germline V gene, CDR1 is DFQATT and CDR2 is SNEGSKA (reference sequence). This CDR3 contains 12 residues. This CDR3 is CSAIQETYEQYF. The CDR3 DNA reads TGCAGTGCTATTCAGGAAACCTACGAGCAGTACTTC.

As for this clonotype: The germline gene is not matched at one end of the junction; a read error may be the cause. The chain has TRBV19 and TRBJ1-2, with 7 bases fitting TRBD1. This CDR3 region has 15 residues. Germline CDR1 LNHDA, CDR2 SQIVND (reference sequence). Here the CDR3 reads CASSMKRGRNYGHTF. CDR3 sequence (DNA): TGTGCCAGTAGTATGAAGAGGGGGCGAAACTATGGCCACACCTTC.

At least ten counts were recorded for this clonotype. The chain employs TRBV19 and TRBJ1-2, with D possibly matching TRBD1 (6 bases). Trimming shortened V by 1 base and J by 1 base, and 13 bases separated the two germline ends. The CDR3 is 16 amino acids. CDR1 is LNHDA and CDR2 is SQIVND in the germline V gene (reference sequence). CDR3 bases: TGTGCCAGTAGTATAGGGGGACATACCTTTAACTATGGCTACACCTTC. The encoded protein is CASSIGGHTFNYGYTF.

This clonotype has ten or more counts. The rearrangement joins TRBV27 to TRBJ1-2; D might be TRBD1 (6 bases). The CDR3 length is 15 residues. Germline V gives CDR1 MNHEY, CDR2 SMNVEV (reference sequence). The V and J ends lost 10 bases and 4 bases respectively, with 22 bases between them. The CDR3 DNA reads as TGTGCCACCCAACCCCGGGAGGGGGGGAGCTATGGCTACACCTTC. Protein: CATQPREGGSYGYTF.

This clonotype has only a few counts. This sequence joins TRBV7-6 and TRBJ1-2, with 7 bases matching TRBD1. Germline V CDR1 and CDR2: SGHVS, FNYEAQ. V shed 4 bases, J shed 5 bases, and the junction held 10 bases outside the gene matches. The CDR3 covers 15 residues. The chain's CDR3 is CASSYGGRGDYGYTF. The CDR3 DNA follows: TGTGCCAGCAGCTACGGGGGCAGGGGGGATTATGGCTACACCTTC.

This clonotype was observed at least ten times. The chain is built from TRBV7-9 and TRBJ2-3; 9 bases agree with TRBD2. The CDR3 covers 14 residues. Trimming took 1 base from V and 4 from J; bases not matched to a gene: 0. Germline-derived CDR1 and CDR2 are SEHNR and FQNEAQ (reference sequence). The CDR3 region is CASSLVAGADTQYF. CDR3 nucleotide sequence: TGTGCCAGCAGCTTAGTAGCGGGAGCAGATACGCAGTATTTT.

This clonotype was observed at least ten times. This chain connects TRBV12-3 or TRBV12-4 to TRBJ1-1; D gene uncertain. The CDR3 length is 12 residues. V was cut by 1 base and J by 4 bases, with 4 bases left in between. The CDR3 DNA reads TGTGCCAGCAGTTTAGGTGCCACTGAAGCTTTCTTT. Its protein is CASSLGATEAFF.

This clonotype was observed many times. The rearrangement uses TRBV6-1 and TRBJ2-7, with 7 bases that match TRBD1. The CDR3 loop spans 14 amino acids. V was pared by 5 bases and J by 3 bases, with 7 bases of the junction left unmatched. Germline V CDR1 and CDR2: MNHNS, SASEGT. CDR3 in DNA: TGTGCCAGCAGTCCCCGGGACAGAGTCTACGAGCAGTACTTC. Translating gives CASSPRDRVYEQYF.

Only one count was recorded for this clonotype. The chain is built from TRBV9 and TRBJ1-6, with D perhaps matching TRBD1 (5 bases). Trimming removed 7 bases from V and 1 base from J, with 18 bases in between. The germline V gene encodes CDR1 SGDLS and CDR2 YYNGEE. The CDR3 spans 17 residues. The CDR3, as DNA: TGTGCCAGCTCTACCATGGGGCCTGGTTCCTATAATTCACCCCTCCACTTT. Encoded protein: CASSTMGPGSYNSPLHF.

The chain has TRBV4-2 and TRBJ1-5; no definite D call. Trimming took off 0 bases at V and 3 bases at J, with 15 bases between the two ends. In germline, CDR1 is LGHNA, CDR2 YNFKEQ. The CDR3 contains 17 residues. The CDR3 loop is CASSQDLPATINQPQHF. As DNA, the CDR3 is TGTGCCAGCAGCCAAGATCTTCCAGCGACGATCAATCAGCCCCAGCATTTT.

A few counts support this clonotype. The chain couples TRBV20-1 to TRBJ2-3; 8 bases are a match to TRBD1. Germline loops: CDR1 DFQATT, CDR2 SNEGSKA (reference sequence). The CDR3 has 15 amino acids. J was trimmed by 4 bases and V by 1 base; bases with no gene match: 7. CDR3 loop: CSARALRGRADTQYF. The CDR3 nucleotides are TGCAGTGCTAGAGCCCTCAGGGGGCGCGCAGATACGCAGTATTTT.

At least ten counts were recorded for this clonotype. V and J are TRBV30 and TRBJ2-1; 10 nucleotides line up with TRBD1. Germline CDR1 is GTSNPN and CDR2 is SVGIG (reference sequence). The CDR3 extends over 16 amino acids. Unmatched junction bases numbered 10, after V lost 2 bases and J lost 6 bases. As DNA, the CDR3 is TGTGCCTGGAGTCCATATGGGACAGGGGTTACCAATGAGCAGTTCTTC. Translation: CAWSPYGTGVTNEQFF. Full variable domain (rest looked up from reference TRBV30 and TRBJ2-1): SQTIHQWPATLVQPVGSPLSLECTVEGTSNPNLYWYRQAAGRGLQLLFYSVGIGQISSEVPQNLSASRPQDRQFILSSKKLLLSDSGFYLCAWSPYGTGVTNEQFFGPGTRLTVL.

The table lists this clonotype with many counts. The chain uses TRBV5-6 and TRBJ2-7, with a tentative D call TRBD1 (5 bases). Per the germline V gene, CDR1 is SGHDT and CDR2 is YYEEEE. Trimming cost V 0 bases and J 8 bases, with 6 bases left between them. The CDR3 extends over 11 amino acids. Written as DNA, the CDR3 is TGTGCCAGCAGCTTGGTGGGGCAGCAGTACTTC. Its protein product is CASSLVGQQYF.

This clonotype was observed at least ten times. The CDR3 bases are TGTGCCAGCAGCTTACGAGGGGTTTATGAGCAGTTCTTC. This codes for CASSLRGVYEQFF. The chain links TRBV11-3 to TRBJ2-1; either TRBD1 or TRBD2 may supply D (5 bases each). Trimming took off 2 bases at V and 8 bases at J, with 10 bases between the two ends. There are 13 residues in the CDR3. Germline V gene lookup returns CDR1 SGHNT and CDR2 YENEEA.

This clonotype was counted ten times or more. J is TRBJ2-7 and V is TRBV28, with D maybe TRBD2 (5 bases). Germline V gives CDR1 MDHEN, CDR2 SYDVKM. The V end was cut by 7 bases, the J end by 6 bases, with 22 bases between. CDR3 length: 15 amino acids. The CDR3 protein is CASTLGGSTDSEQYF. DNA for the CDR3: TGTGCCAGCACTCTCGGAGGTTCCACAGATTCCGAGCAGTACTTC.

The chain is built from TRBV9 and TRBJ2-2; either TRBD1 or TRBD2 may fit D (6 bases each). V dropped 1 base and J dropped 7 bases, with 14 bases sitting between them. The CDR3 spans 15 residues. CDR1 and CDR2 from the germline V gene are SGDLS and YYNGEE. The CDR3 region has the DNA TGTGCCAGCAGCGTACGGGGGCAGGTGGACGGGGAGCTGTTTTTT. It codes for CASSVRGQVDGELFF.

This clonotype was observed many times. The chain links TRBV12-3 or TRBV12-4 to TRBJ1-6; 7 bases agree with TRBD1. V trimming: 6 bases; J trimming: 7 bases; junction bases outside the gene matches: 6. CDR3 size: 14 residues. CDR3 in amino acids: CASSFNRGNSPLHF. For the CDR3, the DNA is TGTGCCAGCAGCTTCAACAGGGGAAATTCACCCCTCCACTTT.

The CDR3: CASSLRRLGSGQYF. DNA of the CDR3: TGTGCCAGCAGCTTGAGGAGGCTGGGTAGCGGCCAGTACTTC. The gene calls are TRBV7-2 and TRBJ2-5, with D tentatively TRBD2 (6 bases). The V gene lost 3 bases and the J gene lost 10 bases, with 18 bases spanning the gap. Germline values: CDR1 SGHTA, CDR2 FQGNSA. The CDR3 has 14 amino acids.

CDR3 DNA sequence: TGTGCCAGCAGCCCAGGATCGGGGACAGGAAACACCGGGGAGCTGTTTTTT. It yields the protein CASSPGSGTGNTGELFF. The rearrangement uses TRBV7-9 and TRBJ2-2, with 8 bases matching TRBD1. Germline trimming cut 5 bases from V and 2 bases from J; bases unmatched to any gene: 10. The CDR3 covers 17 residues. Germline V gene data show CDR1 as SEHNR and CDR2 as FQNEAQ (reference sequence).

In this sample, this clonotype turned up a few times. The chain combines TRBV2 with TRBJ2-6, with a tentative D call TRBD1 (6 bases). Germline V gene lookup returns CDR1 SNHLY and CDR2 FYNNEI. V dropped 2 bases and J dropped 2 bases, with 7 bases sitting between them. The CDR3 has 15 amino acids. Here the CDR3 DNA reads TGTGCCAGCAGTGAACAGGGGACTGGGGCCAACGTCCTGACTTTC. This sequence encodes CASSEQGTGANVLTF.

This clonotype was seen only a few times. The chain is built from TRBV6-5 and TRBJ1-4; 8 nucleotides agree with TRBD1. The CDR3 is 14 residues long. Losses at the gene ends were 7 bases for V and 6 bases for J; bases not matched to a gene: 7. Germline loops: CDR1 MNHEY, CDR2 SVGAGI. In nucleotides, the CDR3 is TGTGCCAGCAAGTTACAGGGGGTGGATGAAAAACTGTTTTTT. Its translation is CASKLQGVDEKLFF.